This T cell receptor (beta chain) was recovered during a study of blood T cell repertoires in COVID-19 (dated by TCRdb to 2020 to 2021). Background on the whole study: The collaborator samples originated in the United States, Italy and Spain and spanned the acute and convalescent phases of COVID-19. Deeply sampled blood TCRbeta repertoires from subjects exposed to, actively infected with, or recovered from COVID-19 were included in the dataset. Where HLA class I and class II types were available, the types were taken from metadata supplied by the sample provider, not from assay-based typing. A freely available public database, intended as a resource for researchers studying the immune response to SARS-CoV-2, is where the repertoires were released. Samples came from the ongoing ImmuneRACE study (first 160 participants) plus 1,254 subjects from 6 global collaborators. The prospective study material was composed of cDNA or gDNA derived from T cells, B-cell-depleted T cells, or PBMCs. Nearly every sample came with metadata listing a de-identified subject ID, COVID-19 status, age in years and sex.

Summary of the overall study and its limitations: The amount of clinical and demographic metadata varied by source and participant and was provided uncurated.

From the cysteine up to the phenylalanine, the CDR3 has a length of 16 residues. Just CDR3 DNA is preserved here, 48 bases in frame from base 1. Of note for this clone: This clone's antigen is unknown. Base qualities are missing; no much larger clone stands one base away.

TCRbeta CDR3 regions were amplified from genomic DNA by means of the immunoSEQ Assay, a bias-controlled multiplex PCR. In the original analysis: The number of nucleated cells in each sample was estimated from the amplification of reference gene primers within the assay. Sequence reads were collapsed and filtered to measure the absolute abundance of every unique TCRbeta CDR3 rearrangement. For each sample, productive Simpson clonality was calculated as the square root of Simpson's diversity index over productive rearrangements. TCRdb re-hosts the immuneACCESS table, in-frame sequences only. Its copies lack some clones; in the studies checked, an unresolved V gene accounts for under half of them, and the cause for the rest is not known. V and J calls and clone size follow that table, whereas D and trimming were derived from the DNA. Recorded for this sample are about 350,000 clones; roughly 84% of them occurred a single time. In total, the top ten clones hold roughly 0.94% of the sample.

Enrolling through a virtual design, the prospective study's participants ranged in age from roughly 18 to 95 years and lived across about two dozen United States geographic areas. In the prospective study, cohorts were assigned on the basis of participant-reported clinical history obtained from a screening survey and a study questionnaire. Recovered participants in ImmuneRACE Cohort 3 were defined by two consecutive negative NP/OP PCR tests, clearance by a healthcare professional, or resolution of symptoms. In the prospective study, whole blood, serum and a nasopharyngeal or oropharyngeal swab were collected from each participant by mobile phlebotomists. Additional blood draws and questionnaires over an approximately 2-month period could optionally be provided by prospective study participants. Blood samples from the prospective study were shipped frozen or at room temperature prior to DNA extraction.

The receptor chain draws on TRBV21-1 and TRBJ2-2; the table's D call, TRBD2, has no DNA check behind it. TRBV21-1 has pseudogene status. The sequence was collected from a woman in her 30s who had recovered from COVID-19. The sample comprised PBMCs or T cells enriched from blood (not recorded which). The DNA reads TGTGCCAGCAGCAAAGCGGAGGAGTCGAACACCGGGGAGCTGTTTTTT. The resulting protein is CASSKAEESNTGELFF.